The rows below give T cell receptor beta chains drawn from one sample of a study of shared clonotypes between healthy human individuals. Some clones are missing from TCRdb's copy, which holds only in-frame ones; the method was immunoSEQ multiplex PCR. The top ten clones hold roughly 0.15% of a sample with about 2.4 million clones, around 90% of them seen once. Sequences were obtained from naive CD4+ T cells sorted from blood. The receptors shown here come from a man younger than 30 in good health. The CDR3 runs from the conserved cysteine through the conserved F or W. The order of the fields is clone size, D gene, V gene, J gene, CDR3 protein, CDR3 DNA. A D gene is named only where the DNA matches it firmly. Rows may omit the clone size; those that give it use once, few, many or a size class.

clone size: .
D gene: .
V gene: TRBV18
J gene: TRBJ1-5
CDR3 protein: CASSVLPLQGWRHTGQPQHF
CDR3 DNA: TGTGCCAGCTCAGTTCTACCCCTACAGGGTTGGAGGCACACCGGACAGCCCCAGCATTTT

clone size: .
D gene: .
V gene: TRBV18
J gene: TRBJ1-5
CDR3 protein: CASSPGPDQPQHF
CDR3 DNA: TGTGCCAGCTCACCAGGCCCCGATCAGCCCCAGCATTTT

clone size: .
D gene: TRBD1
V gene: TRBV6-1
J gene: TRBJ2-7
CDR3 protein: CASSQQGVEQYF
CDR3 DNA: TGTGCCAGCAGTCAACAGGGGGTCGAGCAGTACTTC

clone size: .
D gene: TRBD1
V gene: TRBV7-9
J gene: TRBJ2-7
CDR3 protein: CASSLAQGAFYEQYF
CDR3 DNA: TGTGCCAGCAGCTTAGCGCAGGGGGCGTTCTACGAGCAGTACTTC

clone size: .
D gene: TRBD1
V gene: TRBV5-6
J gene: TRBJ1-2
CDR3 protein: CASSLGDREYGYTF
CDR3 DNA: TGTGCCAGCAGCTTGGGGGACAGGGAATATGGCTACACCTTC

clone size: once
D gene: TRBD1
V gene: TRBV18
J gene: TRBJ2-2
CDR3 protein: CASSTTGGAGTGELFF
CDR3 DNA: TGTGCCAGCTCAACTACAGGGGGCGCGGGCACCGGGGAGCTGTTTTTT

clone size: .
D gene: .
V gene: TRBV10-3
J gene: TRBJ1-1
CDR3 protein: CAISPLDSQNTEAFF
CDR3 DNA: TGTGCCATCAGCCCACTGGACAGCCAGAACACTGAAGCTTTCTTT

clone size: .
D gene: TRBD2
V gene: TRBV4-3
J gene: TRBJ2-3
CDR3 protein: CASSQGSLAGYTDTQYF
CDR3 DNA: TGCGCCAGCAGCCAAGGATCACTAGCGGGGTACACAGATACGCAGTATTTT

clone size: .
D gene: .
V gene: TRBV4-3
J gene: TRBJ1-3
CDR3 protein: CASSQDRGGGNTIYF
CDR3 DNA: TGCGCCAGCAGCCAAGATCGAGGAGGGGGAAACACCATATATTTT

clone size: .
D gene: TRBD1
V gene: TRBV28
J gene: TRBJ1-2
CDR3 protein: CASSLRDRVVGGYTF
CDR3 DNA: TGTGCCAGCAGCCTCCGGGACAGGGTGGTCGGGGGCTACACCTTC

clone size: .
D gene: TRBD1
V gene: TRBV18
J gene: TRBJ1-3
CDR3 protein: CASSPVGTASSGNTIYF
CDR3 DNA: TGTGCCAGCTCACCCGTCGGGACAGCGAGCTCTGGAAACACCATATATTTT

clone size: .
D gene: TRBD2
V gene: TRBV7-6
J gene: TRBJ2-4
CDR3 protein: CASSSTSGGNIQYF
CDR3 DNA: TGTGCCAGCAGCTCTACTAGCGGGGGAAACATTCAGTACTTC

clone size: .
D gene: .
V gene: TRBV5-1
J gene: TRBJ1-4
CDR3 protein: CASRSSGSNEKLFF
CDR3 DNA: TGCGCCAGCAGGTCTTCAGGGTCAAATGAAAAACTGTTTTTT

clone size: .
D gene: TRBD2
V gene: TRBV7-7
J gene: TRBJ2-5
CDR3 protein: CASSASGVETQYF
CDR3 DNA: TGTGCTAGCAGCGCCAGCGGGGTAGAGACCCAGTACTTC

clone size: .
D gene: .
V gene: TRBV11-2
J gene: TRBJ2-5
CDR3 protein: CASSLSRETQYF
CDR3 DNA: TGTGCCAGCAGCTTAAGTCGGGAGACCCAGTACTTC

clone size: few
D gene: TRBD1
V gene: TRBV2
J gene: TRBJ2-7
CDR3 protein: CASRRDSSYEQYF
CDR3 DNA: TGTGCCAGCCGACGGGACAGTTCCTACGAGCAGTACTTC

clone size: .
D gene: TRBD2
V gene: TRBV28
J gene: TRBJ2-1
CDR3 protein: CASSTSGTTYNEQFF
CDR3 DNA: TGTGCCAGCAGCACCTCCGGGACTACCTACAATGAGCAGTTCTTC

clone size: .
D gene: .
V gene: TRBV6-1
J gene: TRBJ1-5
CDR3 protein: CASSSRVDQPQHF
CDR3 DNA: TGTGCCAGCAGTTCACGAGTAGATCAGCCCCAGCATTTT

clone size: .
D gene: .
V gene: TRBV7-9
J gene: TRBJ2-5
CDR3 protein: CASSHQGLQRPLGGETQYF
CDR3 DNA: TGTGCCAGCAGCCACCAAGGACTCCAGCGGCCGCTCGGGGGAGAGACCCAGTACTTC

clone size: .
D gene: .
V gene: TRBV2
J gene: TRBJ2-7
CDR3 protein: CASEGGGREQYF
CDR3 DNA: TGTGCCAGCGAGGGAGGGGGAAGGGAGCAGTACTTC

clone size: .
D gene: TRBD2
V gene: TRBV7-2
J gene: TRBJ2-3
CDR3 protein: CASSLGGLAGGLLTDTQYF
CDR3 DNA: TGTGCCAGCAGCTTAGGGGGACTAGCGGGAGGACTTCTCACAGATACGCAGTATTTT

clone size: .
D gene: TRBD2
V gene: TRBV30
J gene: TRBJ2-3
CDR3 protein: CAWSRGGSGDTQYF
CDR3 DNA: TGTGCCTGGAGTAGGGGCGGGAGTGGAGATACGCAGTATTTT

clone size: .
D gene: .
V gene: TRBV5-1
J gene: TRBJ2-3
CDR3 protein: CASSLLGGLTDTQYF
CDR3 DNA: TGCGCCAGCAGCTTGCTCGGGGGGCTCACAGATACGCAGTATTTT

clone size: .
D gene: .
V gene: TRBV5-6
J gene: TRBJ2-2
CDR3 protein: CASSLNTGIGTGELFF
CDR3 DNA: TGTGCCAGCAGCTTGAATACAGGGATCGGTACCGGGGAGCTGTTTTTT

clone size: .
D gene: TRBD1
V gene: TRBV6-5
J gene: TRBJ1-1
CDR3 protein: CASSSGGARKAFF
CDR3 DNA: TGTGCCAGCAGTTCAGGGGGCGCAAGAAAAGCTTTCTTT

clone size: .
D gene: TRBD1
V gene: TRBV13
J gene: TRBJ2-7
CDR3 protein: CASSALGQTYEQYF
CDR3 DNA: TGTGCCAGCAGCGCTTTGGGACAGACCTACGAGCAGTACTTC

clone size: .
D gene: .
V gene: TRBV2
J gene: TRBJ2-4
CDR3 protein: CASIDGYVWGTGSVKNIQYF
CDR3 DNA: TGTGCCAGCATTGACGGCTACGTCTGGGGAACTGGCAGTGTCAAAAACATTCAGTACTTC

clone size: .
D gene: .
V gene: TRBV7-9
J gene: TRBJ2-3
CDR3 protein: CASSLTRADTQYF
CDR3 DNA: TGTGCCAGCAGCTTAACCCGAGCAGATACGCAGTATTTT

clone size: .
D gene: TRBD2
V gene: TRBV27
J gene: TRBJ2-1
CDR3 protein: CASSRGLAGLSSYNEQFF
CDR3 DNA: TGTGCCAGCAGTAGGGGACTAGCGGGCCTTAGCTCCTACAATGAGCAGTTCTTC

clone size: .
D gene: .
V gene: TRBV6-5
J gene: TRBJ2-5
CDR3 protein: CASKGGAWETQYF
CDR3 DNA: TGTGCCAGCAAAGGGGGAGCATGGGAGACCCAGTACTTC

clone size: .
D gene: TRBD1
V gene: TRBV9
J gene: TRBJ1-2
CDR3 protein: CASSAQGAYGYTF
CDR3 DNA: TGTGCCAGCAGCGCGCAGGGGGCCTATGGCTACACCTTC

clone size: .
D gene: .
V gene: TRBV7-2
J gene: TRBJ1-1
CDR3 protein: CASCVLRANTEAFF
CDR3 DNA: TGTGCCAGCTGTGTACTACGGGCGAACACTGAAGCTTTCTTT

clone size: .
D gene: TRBD2
V gene: TRBV5-1
J gene: TRBJ2-5
CDR3 protein: CASSLIGTSGSAETQYF
CDR3 DNA: TGCGCCAGCAGCTTGATAGGGACTAGCGGGAGTGCAGAGACCCAGTACTTC

clone size: .
D gene: TRBD1
V gene: TRBV7-6
J gene: TRBJ2-2
CDR3 protein: CASSLTGATGELFF
CDR3 DNA: TGTGCCAGCAGCTTGACAGGGGCCACCGGGGAGCTGTTTTTT

clone size: .
D gene: .
V gene: TRBV7-9
J gene: TRBJ2-7
CDR3 protein: CASSGEGRYYYYEQYF
CDR3 DNA: TGTGCCAGCAGCGGTGAAGGGCGATACTACTACTACGAGCAGTACTTC

clone size: .
D gene: TRBD1
V gene: TRBV6-6
J gene: TRBJ1-4
CDR3 protein: CASSYSTGVKEKLFF
CDR3 DNA: TGTGCCAGCAGTTACTCGACAGGGGTTAAAGAAAAACTGTTTTTT

clone size: .
D gene: .
V gene: TRBV7-2
J gene: TRBJ2-1
CDR3 protein: CASSLKNFNEQFF
CDR3 DNA: TGTGCCAGCAGCTTAAAAAATTTCAATGAGCAGTTCTTC

clone size: .
D gene: .
V gene: TRBV6-5
J gene: TRBJ1-1
CDR3 protein: CASSLGGMNTEAFF
CDR3 DNA: TGTGCCAGCAGCTTGGGGGGCATGAACACTGAAGCTTTCTTT

clone size: .
D gene: TRBD1
V gene: TRBV5-5
J gene: TRBJ2-7
CDR3 protein: CASSLRTGFPYEQYF
CDR3 DNA: TGTGCCAGCAGCTTACGGACAGGGTTCCCCTACGAGCAGTACTTC

clone size: .
D gene: .
V gene: TRBV18
J gene: TRBJ2-1
CDR3 protein: CASSPTGVYNEQFF
CDR3 DNA: TGTGCCAGCTCACCGACGGGGGTTTACAATGAGCAGTTCTTC